The sequence of this T cell receptor (beta chain) was determined in a study of cytomegalovirus exposure and HLA in healthy donors. Researchers ran the PCR with 60 Vbeta and 13 Jbeta primers. The repertoire was sequenced with immunoSEQ multiplex PCR; TCRdb's copy has only in-frame clones and lacks some. Counted here are about 150,000 clones, about two thirds occurring once; the ten biggest clones make up 1.5% to 2%. The CDR3 length is 13 residues. Germline V gene lookup returns CDR1 SGDLS and CDR2 YYNGEE. V shed 4 bases, J shed 7 bases, and the junction held 6 bases outside the gene matches. The clonotype comes from a woman younger than 35 in good health and CMV-seronegative. The sequenced sample was PBMCs. The chain combines TRBV9 with TRBJ1-1; 8 bases fit TRBD1. CDR3 residues: CASSPWTGIEAFF. The CDR3 DNA reads TGTGCCAGCAGCCCATGGACAGGGATTGAAGCTTTCTTT.